The sequence of this T cell receptor beta chain was determined in a study of cytomegalovirus exposure and HLA in healthy donors. Whole-study findings and limits: TRBV6-2, TRBV6-3 and some other V segments were excluded as indistinguishable.

With regard to this clone: The antigen remains undetermined.

Both 60 Vbeta primers and 13 Jbeta primers went into the PCR. Measured with immunoSEQ multiplex PCR; TCRdb has only the in-frame clones, and not every one. The sample holds about 130,000 clones, around three quarters seen once. All donors participated as healthy donors of bone marrow. The CDR3 totals 14 residues. Germline V lookup: CDR1 MGHDK, CDR2 SYGVNS. The V gene end was trimmed by 6 bases and the J gene end by 5 bases; junction bases not matched to a gene: 6. This sequence originates from a male donor in good health and CMV-seronegative. The genes are TRBV25-1 and TRBJ2-2; 7 positions agree with TRBD1. Material: PBMCs. CDR3 DNA sequence: TGTGCCAGCAGCCGGCAGGGGGTTACCGGGGAGCTGTTTTTT. It is translated as CASSRQGVTGELFF.